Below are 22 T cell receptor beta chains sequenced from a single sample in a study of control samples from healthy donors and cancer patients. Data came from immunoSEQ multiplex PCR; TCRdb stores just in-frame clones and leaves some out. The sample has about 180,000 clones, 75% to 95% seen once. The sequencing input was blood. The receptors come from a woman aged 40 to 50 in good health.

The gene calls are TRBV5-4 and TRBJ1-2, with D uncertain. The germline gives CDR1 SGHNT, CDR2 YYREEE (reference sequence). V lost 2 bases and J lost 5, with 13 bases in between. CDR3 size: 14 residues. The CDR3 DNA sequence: TGTGCCAGCAGCTTTGTCGACCGAGAGTATGGCTACACCTTC. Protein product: CASSFVDREYGYTF.

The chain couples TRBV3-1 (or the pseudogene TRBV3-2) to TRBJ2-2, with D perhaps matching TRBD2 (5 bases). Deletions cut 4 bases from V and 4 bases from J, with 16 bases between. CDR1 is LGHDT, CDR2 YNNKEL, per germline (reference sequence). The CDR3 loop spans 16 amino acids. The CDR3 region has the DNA TGTGCCAGCAGCCGTCCCGGGAACACCCCCACCGGGGAGCTGTTTTTT. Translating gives CASSRPGNTPTGELFF.

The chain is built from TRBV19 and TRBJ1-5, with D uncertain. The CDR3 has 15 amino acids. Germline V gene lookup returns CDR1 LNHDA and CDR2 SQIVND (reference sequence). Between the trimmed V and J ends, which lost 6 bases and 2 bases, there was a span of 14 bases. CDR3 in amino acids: CASRRWGTGNQPQHF. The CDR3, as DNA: TGTGCCAGTAGGAGATGGGGAACCGGCAATCAGCCCCAGCATTTT.

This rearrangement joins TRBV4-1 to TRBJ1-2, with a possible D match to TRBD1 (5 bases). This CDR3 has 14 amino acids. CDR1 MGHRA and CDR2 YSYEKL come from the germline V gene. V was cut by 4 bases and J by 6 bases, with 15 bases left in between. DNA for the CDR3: TGCGCCAGCAGCCGGACCGGGGCATCGGATGGCTACACCTTC. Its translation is CASSRTGASDGYTF.

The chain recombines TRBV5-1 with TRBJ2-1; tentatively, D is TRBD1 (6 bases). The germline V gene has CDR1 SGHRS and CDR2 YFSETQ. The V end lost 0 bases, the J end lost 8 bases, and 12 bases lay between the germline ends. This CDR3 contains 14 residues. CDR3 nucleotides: TGCGCCAGCAGCTTGGCGCAGGGGCGCGATGAGCAGTTCTTC. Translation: CASSLAQGRDEQFF. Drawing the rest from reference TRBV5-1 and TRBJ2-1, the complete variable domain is KAGVTQTPRYLIKTRGQQVTLSCSPISGHRSVSWYQQTPGQGLQFLFEYFSETQRNKGNFPGRFSGRQFSNSRSEMNVSTLELGDSALYLCASSLAQGRDEQFFGPGTRLTVL.

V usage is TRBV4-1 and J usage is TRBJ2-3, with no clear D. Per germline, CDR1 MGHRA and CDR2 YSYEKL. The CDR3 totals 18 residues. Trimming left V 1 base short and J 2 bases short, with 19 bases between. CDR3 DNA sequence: TGCGCCAGCAGCCAAGTCCCCCTAGTAATTGGAAACACAGATACGCAGTATTTT. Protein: CASSQVPLVIGNTDTQYF.

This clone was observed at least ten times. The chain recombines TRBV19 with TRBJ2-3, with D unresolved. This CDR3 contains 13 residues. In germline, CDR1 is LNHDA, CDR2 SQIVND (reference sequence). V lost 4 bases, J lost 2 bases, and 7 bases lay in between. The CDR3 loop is CASSSQITDTQYF. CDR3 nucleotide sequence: TGTGCCAGTAGTAGCCAAATCACAGATACGCAGTATTTT.

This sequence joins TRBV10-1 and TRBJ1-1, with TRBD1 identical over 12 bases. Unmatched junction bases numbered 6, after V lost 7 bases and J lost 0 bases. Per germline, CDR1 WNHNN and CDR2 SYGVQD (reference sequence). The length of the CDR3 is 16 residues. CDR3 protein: CASNAGTGGMNTEAFF. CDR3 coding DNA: TGCGCCAGCAACGCCGGGACAGGGGGCATGAACACTGAAGCTTTCTTT.

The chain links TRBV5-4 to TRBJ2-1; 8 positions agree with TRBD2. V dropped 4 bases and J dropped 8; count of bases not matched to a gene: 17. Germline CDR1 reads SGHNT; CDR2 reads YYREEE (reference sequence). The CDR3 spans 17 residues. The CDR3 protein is CASSLGAPGGGRDEQFF. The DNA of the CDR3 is TGTGCCAGCAGCCTTGGGGCTCCCGGGGGGGGACGCGATGAGCAGTTCTTC.

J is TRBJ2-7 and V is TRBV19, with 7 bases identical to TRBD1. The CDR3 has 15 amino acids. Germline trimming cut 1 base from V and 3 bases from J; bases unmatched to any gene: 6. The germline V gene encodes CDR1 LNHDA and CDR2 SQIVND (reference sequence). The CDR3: CASSIGQGAVYEQYF. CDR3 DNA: TGTGCCAGTAGTATAGGACAGGGTGCGGTCTACGAGCAGTACTTC.

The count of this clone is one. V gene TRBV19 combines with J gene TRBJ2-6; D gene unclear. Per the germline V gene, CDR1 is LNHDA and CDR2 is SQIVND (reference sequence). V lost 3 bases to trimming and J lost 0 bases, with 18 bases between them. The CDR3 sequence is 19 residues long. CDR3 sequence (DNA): TGTGCCAGTAGTATTAGTTCACGGCCTGATTACTCTGGGGCCAACGTCCTGACTTTC. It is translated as CASSISSRPDYSGANVLTF.

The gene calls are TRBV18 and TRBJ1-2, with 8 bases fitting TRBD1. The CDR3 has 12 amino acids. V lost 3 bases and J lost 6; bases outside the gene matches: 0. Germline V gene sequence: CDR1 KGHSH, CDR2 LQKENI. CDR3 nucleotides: TGTGCCAGCTCACCGACAGGGGATGGCTACACCTTC. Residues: CASSPTGDGYTF. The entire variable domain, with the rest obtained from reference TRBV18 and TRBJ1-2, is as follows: NAGVMQNPRHLVRRRGQEARLRCSPMKGHSHVYWYRQLPEEGLKFMVYLQKENIIDESGMPKERFSAEFPKEGPSILRIQQVVRGDSAAYFCASSPTGDGYTFGSGTRLTVV.

CDR3 loop: CAVSRGPTDTQYF. CDR3 coding DNA: TGTGCCGTCTCAAGGGGCCCCACAGATACGCAGTATTTT. The V and J genes are TRBV10-3 and TRBJ2-3; a weak D match, TRBD1 (5 bases). The germline V and J ends were trimmed by 11 bases and 2 bases, with 14 bases remaining between them. This CDR3 has 13 residues. Germline values: CDR1 ENHRY, CDR2 SYGVKD.

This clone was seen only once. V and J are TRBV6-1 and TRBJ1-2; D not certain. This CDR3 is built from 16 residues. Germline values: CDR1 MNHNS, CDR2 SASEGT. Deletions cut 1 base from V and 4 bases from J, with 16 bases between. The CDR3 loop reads CASSEDPQRSAYGYTF. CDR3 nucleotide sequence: TGTGCCAGCAGTGAAGACCCCCAACGGTCAGCCTATGGCTACACCTTC.

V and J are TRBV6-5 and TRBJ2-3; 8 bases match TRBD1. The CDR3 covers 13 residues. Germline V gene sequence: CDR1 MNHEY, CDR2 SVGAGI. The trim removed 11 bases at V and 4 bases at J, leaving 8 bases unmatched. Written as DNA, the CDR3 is TGTGCCGTTAGCAACAGGGGGGCAGATACGCAGTATTTT. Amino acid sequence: CAVSNRGADTQYF.

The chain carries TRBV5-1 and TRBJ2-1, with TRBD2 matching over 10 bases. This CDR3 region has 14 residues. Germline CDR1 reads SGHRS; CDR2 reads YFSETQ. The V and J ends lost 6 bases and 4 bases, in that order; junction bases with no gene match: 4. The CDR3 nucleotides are TGCGCCAGCACCACTAGCGGGGATTACAATGAGCAGTTCTTC. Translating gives CASTTSGDYNEQFF.

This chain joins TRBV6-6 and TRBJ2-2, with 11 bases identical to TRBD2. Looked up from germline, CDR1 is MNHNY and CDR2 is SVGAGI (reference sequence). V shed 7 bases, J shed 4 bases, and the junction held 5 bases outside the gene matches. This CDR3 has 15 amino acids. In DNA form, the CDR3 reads TGTGCCAGCAAGGGGACTAGCGGCTTCACCGGGGAGCTGTTTTTT. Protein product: CASKGTSGFTGELFF.

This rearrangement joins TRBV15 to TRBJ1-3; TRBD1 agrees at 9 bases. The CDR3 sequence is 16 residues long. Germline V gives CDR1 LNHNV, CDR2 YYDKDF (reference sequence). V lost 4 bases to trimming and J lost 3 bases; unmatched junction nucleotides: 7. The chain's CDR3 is CATSTPGTGNGNTIYF. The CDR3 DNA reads TGTGCCACCAGCACCCCCGGGACAGGGAATGGAAACACCATATATTTT.

The CDR3 DNA reads as TGTGCCAGCAGCTCCTCCGGACAGGGGGCCTCCTACGAGCAGTACTTC. Translation: CASSSSGQGASYEQYF. The chain employs TRBV7-9 and TRBJ2-7; 11 nucleotides match TRBD1. J gave up 0 bases and V 4 bases, and 5 bases lay outside the gene matches. The CDR3 runs 16 residues. Germline V lookup: CDR1 SEHNR, CDR2 FQNEAQ (reference sequence). Together with reference TRBV7-9 and TRBJ2-7, the CDR3 gives the full variable domain: DTGVSQNPRHKITKRGQNVTFRCDPISEHNRLYWYRQTLGQGPEFLTYFQNEAQLEKSRLLSDRFSAERPKGSFSTLEIQRTEQGDSAMYLCASSSSGQGASYEQYFGPGTRLTVT.

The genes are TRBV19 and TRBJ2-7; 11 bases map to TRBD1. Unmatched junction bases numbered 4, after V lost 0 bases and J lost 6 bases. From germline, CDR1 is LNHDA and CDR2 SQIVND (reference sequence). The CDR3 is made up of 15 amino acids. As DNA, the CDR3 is TGTGCCAGTAGTATAGATGGACAGGGGGCGTTCGAGCAGTACTTC. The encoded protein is CASSIDGQGAFEQYF.

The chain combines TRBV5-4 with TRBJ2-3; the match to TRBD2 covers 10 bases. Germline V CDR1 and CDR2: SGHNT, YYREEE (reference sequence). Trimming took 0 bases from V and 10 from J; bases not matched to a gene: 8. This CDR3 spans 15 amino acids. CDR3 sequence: CASSLVGTSARAQYF. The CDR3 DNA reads TGTGCCAGCAGCTTGGTGGGGACTAGCGCCCGTGCGCAGTATTTT. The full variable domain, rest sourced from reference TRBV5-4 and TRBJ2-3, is ETGVTQSPTHLIKTRGQQVTLRCSSQSGHNTVSWYQQALGQGPQFIFQYYREEENGRGNFPPRFSGLQFPNYSSELNVNALELDDSALYLCASSLVGTSARAQYFGPGTRLTVL.

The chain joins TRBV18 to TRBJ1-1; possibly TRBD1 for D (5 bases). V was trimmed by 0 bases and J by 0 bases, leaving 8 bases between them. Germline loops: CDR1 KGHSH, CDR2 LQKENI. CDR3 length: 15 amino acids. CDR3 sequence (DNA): TGTGCCAGCTCACCACCAGGACAATTGAACACTGAAGCTTTCTTT. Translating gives CASSPPGQLNTEAFF.